The clone carrying this T cell receptor beta chain was observed a few times. What it binds is unknown. V was shortened by 1 base and J by 4 bases, with 10 bases between the two germline ends. CDR1 and CDR2 (germline): KGHSH, LQKENI. The CDR3 length is 15 residues. Sequencing libraries for TCR beta were prepared with iRepertoire HTBI primers and Arm-PCR of CDR3 regions. TCRdb recomputed calls from the multiplex PCR reads with MiXCR, one row per CDR3 protein. The table lists roughly 360,000 distinct CDR3 sequences, approximately 12% of them singletons. Time point reported: newly diagnosed GD, antithyroid drugs for less than 3 months. With RNA extracted from PBMCs as input, the TCR library was made. This specimen comes from a study of regulatory T cells in long-lasting Graves disease. Findings and caveats of the study: Thyroid tissue was not studied; only peripheral blood was. Persistent disease preferred TRBV28, TRBJ1-2 and TRBJ2-5; new disease, TRBV20-1 and TRBJ2-1. Accuracy may have been reduced by the small sample size.

These records were also assigned to another study, of T cells in Graves' hyperthyroidism and ophthalmopathy. That work states: Uncontrolled infection, other autoimmune disease, pregnancy and lactation each barred patients from inclusion.

The sequenced sample was peripheral blood mononuclear cells (PBMCs), obtained at new diagnosis, from a patient treated with antithyroid drugs. The receptor was isolated from a woman between 18 and 30 years old with Graves disease. The chain uses TRBV18 and TRBJ1-4; no definite D call. The CDR3 coding sequence is TGTGCCAGCTCACCACGGGAACGGATTAATGAAAAACTGTTTTTT. Translating gives CASSPRERINEKLFF.